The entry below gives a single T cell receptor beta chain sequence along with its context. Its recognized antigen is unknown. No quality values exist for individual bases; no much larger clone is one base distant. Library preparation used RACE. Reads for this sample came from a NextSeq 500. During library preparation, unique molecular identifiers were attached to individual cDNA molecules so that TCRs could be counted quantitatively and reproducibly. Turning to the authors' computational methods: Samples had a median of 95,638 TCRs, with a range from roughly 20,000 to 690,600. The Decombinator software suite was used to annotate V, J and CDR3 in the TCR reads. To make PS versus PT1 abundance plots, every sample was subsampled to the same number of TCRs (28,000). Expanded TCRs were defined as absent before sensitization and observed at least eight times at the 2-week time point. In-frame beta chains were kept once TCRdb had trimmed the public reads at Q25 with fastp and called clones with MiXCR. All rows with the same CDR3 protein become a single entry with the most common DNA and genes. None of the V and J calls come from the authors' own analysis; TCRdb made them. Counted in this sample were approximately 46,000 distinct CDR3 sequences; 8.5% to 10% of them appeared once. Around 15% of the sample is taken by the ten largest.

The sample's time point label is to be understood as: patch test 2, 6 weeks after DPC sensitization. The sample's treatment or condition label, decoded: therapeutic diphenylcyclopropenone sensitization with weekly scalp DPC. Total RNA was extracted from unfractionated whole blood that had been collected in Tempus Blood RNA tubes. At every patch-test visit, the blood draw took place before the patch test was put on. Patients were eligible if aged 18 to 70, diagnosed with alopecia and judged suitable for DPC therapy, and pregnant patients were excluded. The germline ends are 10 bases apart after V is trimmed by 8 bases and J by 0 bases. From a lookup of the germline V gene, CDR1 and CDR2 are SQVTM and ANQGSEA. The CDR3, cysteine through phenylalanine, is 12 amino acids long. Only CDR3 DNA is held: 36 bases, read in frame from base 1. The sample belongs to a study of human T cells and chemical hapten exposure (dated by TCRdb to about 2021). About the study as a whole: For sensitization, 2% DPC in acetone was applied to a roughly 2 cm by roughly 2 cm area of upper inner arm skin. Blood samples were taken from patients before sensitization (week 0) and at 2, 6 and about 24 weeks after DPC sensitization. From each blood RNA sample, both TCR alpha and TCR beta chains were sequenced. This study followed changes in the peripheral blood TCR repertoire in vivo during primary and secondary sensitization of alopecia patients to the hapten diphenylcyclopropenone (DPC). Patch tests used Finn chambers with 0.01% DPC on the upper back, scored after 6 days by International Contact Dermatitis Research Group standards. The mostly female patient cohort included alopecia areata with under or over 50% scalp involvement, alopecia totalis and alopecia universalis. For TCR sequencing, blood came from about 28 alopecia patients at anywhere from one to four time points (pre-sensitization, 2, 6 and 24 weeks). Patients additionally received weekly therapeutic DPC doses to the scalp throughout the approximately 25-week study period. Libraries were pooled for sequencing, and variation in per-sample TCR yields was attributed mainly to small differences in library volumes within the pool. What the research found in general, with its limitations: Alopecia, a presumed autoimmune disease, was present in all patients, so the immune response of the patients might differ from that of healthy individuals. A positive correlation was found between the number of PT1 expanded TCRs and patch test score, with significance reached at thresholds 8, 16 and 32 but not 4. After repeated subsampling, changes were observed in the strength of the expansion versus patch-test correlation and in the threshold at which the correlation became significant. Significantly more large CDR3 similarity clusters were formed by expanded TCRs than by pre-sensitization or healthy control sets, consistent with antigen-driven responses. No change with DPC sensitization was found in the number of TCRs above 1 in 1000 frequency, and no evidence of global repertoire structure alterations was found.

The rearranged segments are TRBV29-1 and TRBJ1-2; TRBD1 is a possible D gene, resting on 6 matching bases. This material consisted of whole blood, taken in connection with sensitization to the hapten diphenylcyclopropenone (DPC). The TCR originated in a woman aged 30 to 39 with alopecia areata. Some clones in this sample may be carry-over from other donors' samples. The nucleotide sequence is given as TGCAGCTCCGGACAGACTAACTATGGCTACACCTTC. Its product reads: CSSGQTNYGYTF.